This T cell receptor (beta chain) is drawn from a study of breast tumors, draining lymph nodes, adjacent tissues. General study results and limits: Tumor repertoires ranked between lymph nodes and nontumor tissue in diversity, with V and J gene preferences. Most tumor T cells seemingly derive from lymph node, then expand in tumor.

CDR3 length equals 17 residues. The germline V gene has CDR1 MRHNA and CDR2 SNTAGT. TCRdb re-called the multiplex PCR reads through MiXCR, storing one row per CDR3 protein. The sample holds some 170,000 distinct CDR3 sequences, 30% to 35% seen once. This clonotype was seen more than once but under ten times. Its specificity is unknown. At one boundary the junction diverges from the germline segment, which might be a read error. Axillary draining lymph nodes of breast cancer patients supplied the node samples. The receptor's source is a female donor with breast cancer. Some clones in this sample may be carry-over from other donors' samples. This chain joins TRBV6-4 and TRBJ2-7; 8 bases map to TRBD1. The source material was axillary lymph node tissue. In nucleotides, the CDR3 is TGTGCCAGCAGTCACTCGAACTCCGGACAGGGTTTCTACGAGCAGTACTTC. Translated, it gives CASSHSNSGQGFYEQYF.